This T cell receptor (beta chain) was documented in a study of read filtering for tumor transcriptome and immune sequencing. This clonotype was seen at least ten times. Molecular barcoded adaptors covering alpha/delta and beta/gamma chains were used on 400 to 450 ng RNA. From the reads, TCRdb called clonotypes with MiXCR, one entry per CDR3 protein. The sample records about 27,000 distinct CDR3 sequences, 13% to 15% being singletons. Germline-derived CDR1 and CDR2 are DFQATT and SNEGSKA (reference sequence). Trimming took 7 bases from V and 6 from J; bases not matched to a gene: 9. This CDR3 is built from 13 residues.

The J gene is TRBJ2-1, the V gene TRBV20-1, with TRBD2 matching over 7 bases. Sequencing used a population of CD138-negative cells sorted from bone marrow. The receptor's source is a donor at least 40 years old with multiple myeloma. The CDR3 region has the DNA TGCAGTGTTGGTGGGAGGGCCGGCAATGAGCAGTTCTTC. This codes for CSVGGRAGNEQFF.